These 28 T cell receptor beta chains were all obtained from the same sample, sequenced in a study of a mutant IDH1 vaccine in newly diagnosed glioma. Method: immunoSEQ multiplex PCR; TCRdb's copy keeps in-frame clones and lacks some. Of about 23,000 clones listed, 70% to 85% are singletons. Time point: week 11, during vaccination. In the vaccine, a single dose held 300 ug of the mutant IDH1 20-mer peptide, along with topical imiquimod. What these receptors recognize is not known. The source was PBMCs, collected from a glioma patient whose treatment included an IDH1 peptide vaccine. The origin of the receptors is a man between 40 and 49 years old with glioma.

This chain links TRBV18 with TRBJ1-3, with TRBD1 as a possible D gene (6 bases). The CDR3 is 15 residues long. Trimming took 2 bases from V and 7 from J, leaving 15 bases between them. Germline CDR1 reads KGHSH; CDR2 reads LQKENI. CDR3 sequence reads: CASSPATGSRNTIYF. The CDR3, as DNA: TGTGCCAGCTCACCAGCCACAGGGAGTAGGAACACCATATATTTT. Using reference TRBV18 and TRBJ1-3 for the parts outside the CDR3, the full variable domain is NAGVMQNPRHLVRRRGQEARLRCSPMKGHSHVYWYRQLPEEGLKFMVYLQKENIIDESGMPKERFSAEFPKEGPSILRIQQVVRGDSAAYFCASSPATGSRNTIYFGEGSWLTVV.

This clone was counted once. The J gene is TRBJ1-1, the V gene TRBV27; the match to TRBD1 covers 7 bases. CDR1 MNHEY and CDR2 SMNVEV come from the germline V gene (reference sequence). The CDR3 consists of 15 residues. Trimming at V came to 5 bases and at J to 1 base, leaving 7 bases not matched to a gene. The CDR3 coding sequence is TGTGCCAGCAGTCCCCAGACAGGGCGGAACACTGAAGCTTTCTTT. Translated, it gives CASSPQTGRNTEAFF.

The chain couples TRBV7-2 to TRBJ2-1, with TRBD2 identical over 8 bases. The CDR3 totals 16 residues. Unmatched junction bases numbered 8, after V lost 0 bases and J lost 7 bases. CDR1 is SGHTA and CDR2 is FQGNSA in the germline V gene. CDR3 DNA: TGTGCCAGCAGCTTAGCGCCGGGACTAGAATTTAATGAGCAGTTCTTC. Its translation: CASSLAPGLEFNEQFF.

This chain links TRBV15 with TRBJ1-4; D call uncertain. The CDR3 is made up of 16 amino acids. The V gene lost 0 bases and the J gene lost 0 bases, with 8 bases spanning the gap. Germline V gene data show CDR1 as LNHNV and CDR2 as YYDKDF (reference sequence). Here the CDR3 DNA reads TGTGCCACCAGCAGAGATCGGACTACAACTAATGAAAAACTGTTTTTT. Amino acids: CATSRDRTTTNEKLFF.

The CDR3 loop is CASSPGGGNQPQHF. The CDR3 bases are TGTGCCAGCAGCCCCGGGGGGGGCAATCAGCCCCAGCATTTT. The V and J genes are TRBV4-2 and TRBJ1-5; possibly TRBD1 for D (5 bases). This CDR3 has 14 amino acids. Trimming cost V 4 bases and J 2 bases, with 9 bases left between them. The germline V gene encodes CDR1 LGHNA and CDR2 YNFKEQ.

The rearrangement links TRBV5-1 to TRBJ1-6; no firm D call. In germline, CDR1 is SGHRS, CDR2 YFSETQ. The CDR3 consists of 12 residues. V was trimmed by 2 bases and J by 9 bases, leaving 6 bases between them. The CDR3 nucleotides are TGCGCCAGCAGCTTAGATTCTTCACCCCTCCACTTT. Protein: CASSLDSSPLHF. The variable domain in full, completed from reference TRBV5-1 and TRBJ1-6, reads KAGVTQTPRYLIKTRGQQVTLSCSPISGHRSVSWYQQTPGQGLQFLFEYFSETQRNKGNFPGRFSGRQFSNSRSEMNVSTLELGDSALYLCASSLDSSPLHFGNGTRLTVT.

V gene TRBV6-1 combines with J gene TRBJ2-5; D may be TRBD2 (6 bases). The V gene lost 3 bases and the J gene lost 0 bases, with 14 bases spanning the gap. The CDR3 contains 16 residues. The germline gives CDR1 MNHNS, CDR2 SASEGT. The CDR3 nucleotides are TGTGCCAGCAGTGATAGACTAGTCGGTAACCAAGAGACCCAGTACTTC. Protein product: CASSDRLVGNQETQYF.

The chain links TRBV18 to TRBJ1-1; 8 bases map to TRBD1. After removal of 6 bases from V and 1 base from J, the junction contained 10 bases not matched to a gene. Germline V lookup: CDR1 KGHSH, CDR2 LQKENI. The CDR3 sequence is 16 residues long. The CDR3 spells CASSLMGGQENTEAFF. CDR3 coding DNA: TGTGCCAGCTCCCTCATGGGGGGACAGGAGAACACTGAAGCTTTCTTT.

This rearrangement joins TRBV6-1 to TRBJ2-7; maybe TRBD1 (6 bases). V gave up 5 bases and J gave up 5 bases, with 13 bases separating them. CDR3 length equals 13 residues. Germline loops: CDR1 MNHNS, CDR2 SASEGT. The CDR3 region is CASSLNRDHEQYV. In nucleotides, the CDR3 is TGTGCCAGCAGTCTTAACAGGGACCACGAGCAGTACGTC.

The rearrangement joins TRBV18 to TRBJ2-3; possibly TRBD2 for D (5 bases). The CDR3 spans 18 residues. CDR1 and CDR2 (germline): KGHSH, LQKENI. Trimming removed 0 bases from V and 2 bases from J, with 18 bases in between. The CDR3 spells CASSPPYSSGDYTDTQYF. As DNA, the CDR3 is TGTGCCAGCTCACCACCTTATTCCAGCGGAGATTACACAGATACGCAGTATTTT.

This clone has only one observation. This sequence joins TRBV4-1 and TRBJ2-2, with D possibly being TRBD1 (5 bases). V was cut by 4 bases and J by 4 bases, with 13 bases left in between. Germline V gene lookup returns CDR1 MGHRA and CDR2 YSYEKL. This CDR3 is 15 amino acids long. CDR3 region: CASSLTGAFTGELFF. The CDR3 DNA reads TGCGCCAGCAGCCTTACTGGGGCTTTCACCGGGGAGCTGTTTTTT.

The V and J genes are TRBV10-2 and TRBJ1-2, with 7 bases fitting TRBD1. This CDR3 is built from 14 residues. After removal of 3 bases from V and 6 bases from J, the junction contained 7 bases not matched to a gene. Germline V gene sequence: CDR1 WSHSY, CDR2 SAAADI. The CDR3 nucleotides are TGCGCCAGCAGTGATGGAGACAGGGCCAATGGCTACACCTTC. It encodes CASSDGDRANGYTF.

CDR3 bases: TGTGCCAGTAGTCCATCCTTCCGGGACCCAGGTCCCGGAAACACCATATATTTT. This sequence encodes CASSPSFRDPGPGNTIYF. The chain joins TRBV19 to TRBJ1-3, with a tentative D call TRBD1 (5 bases). There are 18 residues in the CDR3. Germline V gene data show CDR1 as LNHDA and CDR2 as SQIVND (reference sequence). V lost 5 bases, J lost 4 bases, and 24 bases lay in between.

V and J are TRBV18 and TRBJ1-1; the D is unclear. This CDR3 contains 13 residues. Germline V gives CDR1 KGHSH, CDR2 LQKENI. V was clipped by 3 bases and J by 8 bases, with 13 bases between them. This CDR3 is CASSPDFQGEAFF. The CDR3 region has the DNA TGTGCCAGCTCACCTGACTTTCAAGGCGAAGCTTTCTTT.

CDR3 sequence: CASSQETGTGNYGYTF. CDR3 DNA sequence: TGCGCCAGCAGCCAAGAAACAGGGACTGGCAACTATGGCTACACCTTC. The genes are TRBV4-1 and TRBJ1-2; weak D call: TRBD1 (6 bases). In germline, CDR1 is MGHRA, CDR2 YSYEKL. The V end was cut by 0 bases, the J end by 2 bases, with 13 bases between. CDR3 length equals 16 residues.

The CDR3 protein is CSARFHRGYTF. Written as DNA, the CDR3 is TGCAGTGCTAGGTTCCATAGAGGCTACACCTTC. This chain connects TRBV20-1 to TRBJ1-2, with D unclear. The germline V gene has CDR1 DFQATT and CDR2 SNEGSKA (reference sequence). The CDR3 is 11 amino acids. V lost 3 bases to trimming and J lost 8 bases, with 10 bases between them.

The chain has TRBV7-9 and TRBJ1-3; D call uncertain. CDR1 is SEHNR and CDR2 is FQNEAQ in the germline V gene (reference sequence). Trimming stripped 0 bases from V and 4 bases from J, with 16 bases between. This CDR3 is 17 amino acids long. The CDR3 region has the DNA TGTGCCAGCAGCTTAGCGCTCGCCTCACGGACGGGAAACACCATATATTTT. Residues: CASSLALASRTGNTIYF.

The chain links TRBV19 to TRBJ1-6; D might be TRBD1 (6 bases). Trimming removed 6 bases at V and 10 bases at J, with 13 bases between. Per the germline V gene, CDR1 is LNHDA and CDR2 is SQIVND (reference sequence). The CDR3 is made up of 13 amino acids. This CDR3 is CASSVTGHSPLHF. The DNA for the CDR3 is TGTGCCAGTAGCGTCACAGGGCACTCACCCCTCCACTTT.

CDR3 residues: CASNPGQGPNLLNEKLFF. CDR3 coding DNA: TGTGCCAGCAACCCGGGACAGGGTCCCAACCTCCTTAATGAAAAACTGTTTTTT. This sequence joins TRBV5-8 and TRBJ1-4; 9 positions match TRBD1. The CDR3 loop spans 18 amino acids. Germline CDR1 SGHTS, CDR2 YDEGEE. Trimming cost V 6 bases and J 4 bases; bases outside gene matches: 16.

The rearrangement links TRBV11-2 to TRBJ2-7; TRBD1 agrees at 9 bases. The length of the CDR3 is 14 residues. After removal of 3 bases from V and 4 bases from J, the junction contained 4 bases not matched to a gene. Germline V gene lookup returns CDR1 SGHAT and CDR2 FQNNGV. CDR3 coding DNA: TGTGCCAGCAGCTTCGGGACAGGGCAATACGAGCAGTACGTC. Encoded protein: CASSFGTGQYEQYV.

The CDR3: CASTDGDNEKLFF. CDR3 bases: TGCGCCAGTACGGACGGAGATAATGAAAAACTGTTTTTT. V and J are TRBV5-1 and TRBJ1-4; D remains unclear. Germline assignment: CDR1 SGHRS and CDR2 YFSETQ. V lost 8 bases, J lost 4 bases, and 12 bases lay in between. The CDR3 totals 13 residues.

The count of this clone is one. V usage is TRBV7-9 and J usage is TRBJ2-2; D call uncertain. The germline gives CDR1 SEHNR, CDR2 FQNEAQ (reference sequence). The CDR3 is 13 residues long. Trimming took off 5 bases at V and 6 bases at J, with 10 bases between the two ends. CDR3 nucleotide sequence: TGTGCCAGCAGCCCAGACCCGGCCGGGGAGCTGTTTTTT. The encoded protein is CASSPDPAGELFF. Filled out from reference TRBV7-9 and TRBJ2-2, the complete variable domain reads DTGVSQNPRHKITKRGQNVTFRCDPISEHNRLYWYRQTLGQGPEFLTYFQNEAQLEKSRLLSDRFSAERPKGSFSTLEIQRTEQGDSAMYLCASSPDPAGELFFGEGSRLTVL.

This rearrangement joins TRBV2 to TRBJ1-4; D is ambiguous. CDR3 size: 13 residues. Deletions cut 10 bases from V and 5 bases from J, with 14 bases between. CDR1 and CDR2 from the germline V gene are SNHLY and FYNNEI. The CDR3 sequence is CATLRPGNEKLFF. In nucleotides, the CDR3 is TGTGCCACCCTAAGACCGGGGAATGAAAAACTGTTTTTT. The whole variable domain, filled in from reference TRBV2 and TRBJ1-4, reads EPEVTQTPSHQVTQMGQEVILRCVPISNHLYFYWYRQILGQKVEFLVSFYNNEISEKSEIFDDQFSVERPDGSNFTLKIRSTKLEDSAMYFCATLRPGNEKLFFGSGTQLSVL.

This chain connects TRBV13 to TRBJ2-5; D is possibly TRBD2 (5 bases). V dropped 2 bases and J dropped 3 bases, with 7 bases sitting between them. Germline V gene lookup returns CDR1 PRHDT and CDR2 FYEKMQ (reference sequence). The CDR3 loop spans 13 amino acids. CDR3 DNA sequence: TGTGCCAGCAGCTTACGGGGAGAAGAGACCCAGTACTTC. It specifies CASSLRGEETQYF. Complete variable domain (other parts from reference TRBV13 and TRBJ2-5): AAGVIQSPRHLIKEKRETATLKCYPIPRHDTVYWYQQGPGQDPQFLISFYEKMQSDKGSIPDRFSAQQFSDYHSELNMSSLELGDSALYFCASSLRGEETQYFGPGTRLLVL.

This rearrangement joins TRBV18 to TRBJ2-1, with TRBD1 identical over 9 bases. Germline lookup yields CDR1 KGHSH and CDR2 LQKENI. Trimming at V came to 4 bases and at J to 5 bases, leaving 9 bases not matched to a gene. CDR3 length: 16 residues. The DNA of the CDR3 is TGTGCCAGCTCACTCGGGACAGGGTTGGGGAACAATGAGCAGTTCTTC. Translated, it gives CASSLGTGLGNNEQFF.

The CDR3 loop reads CASSKKPGPRGATNEKLFF. The CDR3 DNA is TGCGCCAGCAGTAAAAAGCCGGGCCCGAGAGGGGCAACTAATGAAAAACTGTTTTTT. This chain joins TRBV23-1 and TRBJ1-4; a possible D gene is TRBD1 (5 bases). TRBV23-1 is identified as an open reading frame with a role that is uncertain. V was pared by 5 bases and J by 0 bases, with 22 bases between. There are 19 residues in the CDR3.

This clone has more than one count but fewer than ten. The same CDR3 is also encoded by other DNA sequences in this sample. This chain joins TRBV19 and TRBJ1-1, with D possibly matching TRBD1 (5 bases). CDR3 length: 13 residues. V was clipped by 6 bases and J by 0 bases, with 8 bases between them. Germline CDR1 and CDR2: LNHDA and SQIVND (reference sequence). The DNA for the CDR3 is TGTGCCAGTAGCCGACAGATGAACACTGAAGCTTTCTTT. Its protein is CASSRQMNTEAFF. Full variable domain (outside the CDR3, taken from reference TRBV19 and TRBJ1-1): DGGITQSPKYLFRKEGQNVTLSCEQNLNHDAMYWYRQDPGQGLRLIYYSQIVNDFQKGDIAEGYSVSREKKESFPLTVTSAQKNPTAFYLCASSRQMNTEAFFGQGTRLTVV.

CDR3 sequence: CASSRSTLETQYF. DNA of the CDR3: TGTGCCAGCAGCCGTTCTACATTGGAGACCCAGTACTTC. The chain recombines TRBV11-3 with TRBJ2-5; D remains ambiguous. The germline gives CDR1 SGHNT, CDR2 YENEEA. The CDR3 contains 13 residues. V gave up 5 bases and J gave up 5 bases, with 12 bases separating them. Complete variable domain (other parts from reference TRBV11-3 and TRBJ2-5): EAGVVQSPRYKIIEKKQPVAFWCNPISGHNTLYWYLQNLGQGPELLIRYENEEAVDDSQLPKDRFSAERLKGVDSTLKIQPAELGDSAVYLCASSRSTLETQYFGPGTRLLVL.